This paragraph covers one T cell receptor (beta chain) sequence. Its specificity is unknown. The sample comes from a study of cytomegalovirus exposure and HLA in healthy donors. Data came from immunoSEQ multiplex PCR; TCRdb stores just in-frame clones and leaves some out. The data contain roughly 200,000 clones, about 89% of them singletons. Whole-study results and caveats: Using the classifier, cytomegalovirus status was reportedly diagnosed with high specificity and sensitivity.

This receptor was taken from a young man in good health and CMV-seropositive. The sequenced sample was PBMCs.

CDR3 amino acids: CASSFWRGLNTEAFF. CDR3 DNA sequence: TGTGCCAGCAGTTTTTGGAGGGGTTTGAACACTGAAGCTTTCTTT. The chain uses TRBV27 and TRBJ1-1, with D maybe TRBD1 (5 bases). V was shortened by 3 bases and J by 0 bases, with 11 bases between the two germline ends. Per germline, CDR1 MNHEY and CDR2 SMNVEV (reference sequence). The CDR3 runs to 15 residues.